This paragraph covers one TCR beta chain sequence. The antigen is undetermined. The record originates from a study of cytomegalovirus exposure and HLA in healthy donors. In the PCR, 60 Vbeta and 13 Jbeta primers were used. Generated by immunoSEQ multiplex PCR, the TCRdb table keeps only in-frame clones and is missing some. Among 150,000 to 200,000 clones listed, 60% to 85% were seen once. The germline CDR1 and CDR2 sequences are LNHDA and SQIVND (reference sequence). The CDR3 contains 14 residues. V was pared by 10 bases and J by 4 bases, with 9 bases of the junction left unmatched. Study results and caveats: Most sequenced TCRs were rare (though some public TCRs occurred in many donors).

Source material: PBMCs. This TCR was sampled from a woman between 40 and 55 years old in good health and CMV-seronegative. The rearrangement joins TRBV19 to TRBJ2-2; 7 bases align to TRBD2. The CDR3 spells CATSGRESTGELFF. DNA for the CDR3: TGTGCCACTTCCGGGCGGGAGTCCACCGGGGAGCTGTTTTTT. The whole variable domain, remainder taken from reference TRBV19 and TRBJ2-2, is DGGITQSPKYLFRKEGQNVTLSCEQNLNHDAMYWYRQDPGQGLRLIYYSQIVNDFQKGDIAEGYSVSREKKESFPLTVTSAQKNPTAFYLCATSGRESTGELFFGEGSRLTVL.